Described below is a single T cell receptor (beta chain) sequence and its context. This clone was seen only once. What this receptor recognizes is not known. Base qualities are not at hand, and no much larger clone is one base apart. This sample is part of a study of blood T cell repertoires in COVID-19 (dated by TCRdb to 2020 to 2021). Context from the whole study: The collaborator samples originated in the United States, Italy and Spain and spanned the acute and convalescent phases of COVID-19. The prospective study material was composed of cDNA or gDNA derived from T cells, B-cell-depleted T cells, or PBMCs. Subjects who had been exposed to COVID-19, were actively infected with it, or had recovered from it provided the deeply sampled blood TCRbeta repertoires that made up the dataset. The repertoires were made available in a free public database intended to serve as a resource for research on the immune response to SARS-CoV-2. Samples came from the ongoing ImmuneRACE study (first 160 participants) plus 1,254 subjects from 6 global collaborators. Sample metadata almost always included a de-identified subject ID, COVID-19 status, age in years and sex. Where HLA class I and class II types were available, the types were taken from metadata supplied by the sample provider, not from assay-based typing.

TCRbeta CDR3 regions were amplified from genomic DNA by means of the immunoSEQ Assay, a bias-controlled multiplex PCR. The published analysis was carried out like this. The number of nucleated cells in each sample was estimated from the amplification of reference gene primers within the assay. To quantify the absolute abundance of each unique TCRbeta CDR3 rearrangement, sequence reads were collapsed and filtered. Productive Simpson clonality was computed per sample as the square root of Simpson's diversity index over productive rearrangements. TCRdb stores this immuneACCESS table with in-frame sequences only. Part of the clones is absent; in the studies checked, under half of the shortfall reflects unresolved V genes, and no reason is known for the rest. V, J and clone size are those of that table, while D and trimming were read from the DNA. For this sample the table gives 90,000 to 150,000 clones, of which about 84% were detected only once. Of the sample, 3% to 5% falls within the top ten clones.

The CDR3 spans 15 residues, from the cysteine through the phenylalanine. Only the CDR3 part of the read is kept: 45 bases, read in frame from the first base. Reading the germline V gene gives CDR1 SGHTA and CDR2 FQGNSA. V and J lose 1 base and 0 bases, and a span of 9 bases separates them. Whole blood was collected in K2EDTA tubes by collaborating institutions according to the institutions' own protocols. For TCRbeta analysis, collaborators shipped samples as frozen whole blood, isolated PBMCs, or DNA extracted from either of those sample types. General conclusions and limits of the study: The amount of clinical and demographic metadata varied by source and participant and was provided uncurated.

This chain is built from TRBV7-2 and TRBJ1-1; TRBD1 might be the D gene, on 5 matching bases. The TCR was taken from a man in his 60s with acute or convalescent COVID-19. Material: peripheral blood. The CDR3 here reads CASSLGGSLNTEAFF. In nucleotides, the sequence is TGTGCCAGCAGCTTAGGGGGCAGCCTGAACACTGAAGCTTTCTTT.